The 26 T cell receptor beta chains presented below share a single source sample, sequenced in a study of blood T cell repertoires in COVID-19. Using immunoSEQ multiplex PCR, the repertoire was profiled, and TCRdb retains in-frame clones only, with some absent. The sample lists around 220,000 clones; almost 90% were seen once. Specimen: PBMCs or T cells enriched from blood (not recorded which). These receptors were taken from a man aged 25-45 years who had been exposed to COVID-19.

The chain uses TRBV3-1 (or the pseudogene TRBV3-2) and TRBJ2-1; 9 bases are shared with TRBD1. There are 13 residues in the CDR3. Trimming removed 3 bases from V and 15 bases from J; junction bases left unmatched: 9. From germline, CDR1 is LGHDT and CDR2 YNNKEL (reference sequence). For the CDR3, the DNA is TGTGCCAGCAGCCAGCCACAGGGGGCGCGTCGGTTCTTC. Protein sequence: CASSQPQGARRFF.

The chain has TRBV27 and TRBJ2-1, with a possible D match to TRBD1 (6 bases). The CDR3 extends over 13 amino acids. Between the trimmed V and J ends, which lost 8 bases and 5 bases, there was a span of 13 bases. CDR1 and CDR2 from the germline V gene are MNHEY and SMNVEV (reference sequence). The CDR3 loop is CASRRQADNEQFF. CDR3 nucleotides: TGTGCCAGCCGCCGACAGGCGGACAATGAGCAGTTCTTC.

The chain employs TRBV3-1 (or the pseudogene TRBV3-2) and TRBJ1-2; D perhaps matches TRBD1 (5 bases). CDR1 and CDR2 (germline): LGHDT, YNNKEL (reference sequence). Trimming shortened V by 3 bases and J by 6 bases, and 14 bases separated the two germline ends. CDR3 size: 14 residues. The CDR3 DNA is TGTGCCAGCAGCCATCGGACATCGGGGGATGGCTACACCTTC. Translated: CASSHRTSGDGYTF.

The chain links TRBV7-9 to TRBJ1-4; weak D call: TRBD1 (5 bases). The germline gives CDR1 SEHNR, CDR2 FQNEAQ (reference sequence). CDR3 length equals 16 residues. Trimming left V 1 base short and J 5 bases short, with 14 bases between. CDR3 in amino acids: CASSLGDRDLNEKLFF. CDR3 in DNA: TGTGCCAGCAGCTTAGGTGACAGAGACCTCAATGAAAAACTGTTTTTT.

The V and J genes are TRBV7-9 and TRBJ1-5; possibly TRBD1 for D (6 bases). Germline assignment: CDR1 SEHNR and CDR2 FQNEAQ (reference sequence). With 4 bases removed from V and 3 bases from J, the gap between germline ends came to 13 bases. This CDR3 is 15 amino acids long. The CDR3 bases are TGTGCCAGCAGCTCGTCCGGGACAAACAATCAGCCCCAGCATTTT. The encoded protein is CASSSSGTNNQPQHF.

The chain is built from TRBV5-1 and TRBJ2-7; 8 nucleotides align to TRBD2. CDR1 SGHRS and CDR2 YFSETQ come from the germline V gene. The CDR3 has 13 residues. Trimming cost V 3 bases and J 6 bases; bases outside gene matches: 5. The CDR3 is CASSSGGGREQYF. DNA for the CDR3: TGCGCCAGCAGCTCGGGCGGGGGGCGCGAGCAGTACTTC. Using reference TRBV5-1 and TRBJ2-7 for the parts outside the CDR3, the full variable domain is KAGVTQTPRYLIKTRGQQVTLSCSPISGHRSVSWYQQTPGQGLQFLFEYFSETQRNKGNFPGRFSGRQFSNSRSEMNVSTLELGDSALYLCASSSGGGREQYFGPGTRLTVT.

The V and J genes are TRBV9 and TRBJ2-7; a possible D gene is TRBD1 (6 bases). Germline CDR1 SGDLS, CDR2 YYNGEE. The germline V and J ends were trimmed by 3 bases and 3 bases, with 13 bases remaining between them. The CDR3 runs 14 residues. CDR3: CASSGGTQIYEQYF. Written as DNA, the CDR3 is TGTGCCAGCAGCGGTGGGACACAAATCTACGAGCAGTACTTC.

Turning to this clone: In the same sample, other DNA sequences code for this CDR3. This sequence joins TRBV7-8 and TRBJ2-7; 9 nucleotides align to TRBD1. CDR1 and CDR2 (germline): SGHVS, FQNEAQ. V shed 5 bases and J 6 bases; nucleotides not matched to a gene: 8. This CDR3 is built from 14 residues. The CDR3 is CASSPRTGDGEQYF. DNA for the CDR3: TGTGCCAGCAGCCCCCGGACAGGGGATGGCGAGCAGTACTTC. Full variable domain (rest looked up from reference TRBV7-8 and TRBJ2-7): GAGVSQSPRYKVAKRGQDVALRCDPISGHVSLFWYQQALGQGPEFLTYFQNEAQLDKSGLPSDRFFAERPEGSVSTLKIQRTQQEDSAVYLCASSPRTGDGEQYFGPGTRLTVT.

The chain employs TRBV12-3 or TRBV12-4 and TRBJ2-3, with D hard to call. The CDR3 runs 12 residues. Trimming stripped 3 bases from V and 2 bases from J, with 3 bases between. CDR3 residues: CASSFVTDTQYF. In DNA form, the CDR3 reads TGTGCCAGCAGTTTCGTCACAGATACGCAGTATTTT.

V is TRBV13 and J is TRBJ2-3, with a tentative D call TRBD2 (7 bases). The CDR3 consists of 17 residues. The V gene lost 5 bases and the J gene lost 2 bases, with 20 bases spanning the gap. Germline V lookup: CDR1 PRHDT, CDR2 FYEKMQ (reference sequence). This CDR3 is CASSAAHRGGFTDTQYF. CDR3 nucleotides: TGTGCCAGCAGCGCCGCACACCGCGGGGGCTTCACAGATACGCAGTATTTT. The full variable domain, completed using reference TRBV13 and TRBJ2-3, is AAGVIQSPRHLIKEKRETATLKCYPIPRHDTVYWYQQGPGQDPQFLISFYEKMQSDKGSIPDRFSAQQFSDYHSELNMSSLELGDSALYFCASSAAHRGGFTDTQYFGPGTRLTVL.

The CDR3 DNA reads TGTGCCAGCAGCCCTAGACAGGGACCCTACGAGCAGTACTTC. Amino acid sequence: CASSPRQGPYEQYF. The V call is TRBV3-1 (or the pseudogene TRBV3-2), the J call TRBJ2-7, with 7 bases lining up with TRBD1. This CDR3 contains 14 residues. Germline CDR1 reads LGHDT; CDR2 reads YNNKEL (reference sequence). V lost 4 bases to trimming and J lost 2 bases; unmatched junction nucleotides: 5.

The CDR3 bases are TGTGCCACCACAACCGCAGATACGCAGTATTTT. This sequence encodes CATTTADTQYF. The V call is TRBV27, the J call TRBJ2-3; D is unclear. Germline CDR1 reads MNHEY; CDR2 reads SMNVEV (reference sequence). Trimming removed 10 bases at V and 4 bases at J, with 9 bases between. This CDR3 contains 11 residues.

The chain combines TRBV5-1 with TRBJ2-2; 10 bases fit TRBD2. Germline trimming cut 2 bases from V and 7 bases from J; bases unmatched to any gene: 5. CDR1 is SGHRS, CDR2 YFSETQ, per germline. The CDR3 covers 15 residues. The CDR3 nucleotides read TGCGCCAGCAGCTTAACTAGCGGGATGGACGGGGAGCTGTTTTTT. Its translation is CASSLTSGMDGELFF.

The chain combines TRBV5-1 with TRBJ2-2, with D possibly TRBD1 on 7 matching bases. The V gene's germline CDR1 is SGHRS and CDR2 YFSETQ. The CDR3 spans 16 residues. Between the trimmed V and J ends, which lost 4 bases and 1 base, there was a span of 14 bases. The CDR3 DNA sequence: TGCGCCAGCAGCCCGGAGGGGGCCCTGAACACCGGGGAGCTGTTTTTT. Its protein is CASSPEGALNTGELFF.

The chain is built from TRBV12-3 or TRBV12-4 and TRBJ2-7; possible D gene TRBD1, 5 bases. Trimming shortened V by 9 bases and J by 1 base, and 13 bases separated the two germline ends. The CDR3 covers 13 residues. CDR3 sequence reads: CASSWGRSYEQYF. CDR3 DNA: TGTGCCAGTTCCTGGGGCAGATCCTACGAGCAGTACTTC.

The chain employs TRBV19 and TRBJ2-2, with D perhaps TRBD2 (5 bases). Trimming pared 2 bases from V and 6 bases from J, leaving 13 bases between. Germline values: CDR1 LNHDA, CDR2 SQIVND (reference sequence). This CDR3 is 15 amino acids long. The CDR3 DNA follows: TGTGCCAGTAGTATAAGAACACCGAGGGCCGGGGAGCTGTTTTTT. This codes for CASSIRTPRAGELFF.

This chain joins TRBV19 and TRBJ1-2, with a weak D call TRBD1 (6 bases). CDR1 and CDR2 (germline): LNHDA, SQIVND (reference sequence). The CDR3 length is 15 residues. The V end was cut by 7 bases, the J end by 4 bases, with 19 bases between. CDR3: CASKFFVDSVYGYTF. CDR3 DNA: TGTGCCAGTAAGTTCTTTGTGGACAGCGTCTATGGCTACACCTTC.

The DNA for the CDR3 is TGTGCCAGCAGCTCCGACAGGCCCGCCTACGAGCAGTACTTC. Its translation: CASSSDRPAYEQYF. The rearrangement joins TRBV7-2 to TRBJ2-7; weak D call: TRBD1 (6 bases). Per germline, CDR1 SGHTA and CDR2 FQGNSA. The V end was cut by 4 bases, the J end by 2 bases, with 12 bases between. The CDR3 has 14 amino acids.

The V call is TRBV10-2, the J call TRBJ2-5; 7 nucleotides line up with TRBD1. CDR1 is WSHSY, CDR2 SAAADI, per germline. This CDR3 contains 14 residues. Unmatched junction bases numbered 6, after V lost 6 bases and J lost 2 bases. For the CDR3, the DNA is TGCGCCAGCAGACAGGGGTGGGGACAAGAGACCCAGTACTTC. Protein sequence: CASRQGWGQETQYF.

This chain connects TRBV5-6 to TRBJ2-1; D is ambiguous. V was cut by 0 bases and J by 0 bases, with 10 bases left in between. The CDR3 runs to 16 residues. Per the germline V gene, CDR1 is SGHDT and CDR2 is YYEEEE. The CDR3 coding sequence is TGTGCCAGCAGCTTGGATCCAGCGAGCTCCTACAATGAGCAGTTCTTC. Its translation: CASSLDPASSYNEQFF.

This chain connects TRBV4-1 to TRBJ2-7, with D possibly matching TRBD1 (5 bases). The CDR3 spans 17 residues. Germline V gives CDR1 MGHRA, CDR2 YSYEKL. With 0 bases removed from V and 5 bases from J, the gap between germline ends came to 20 bases. This chain's CDR3 is CASSQDFVTELEDEQYF. The CDR3 DNA is TGCGCCAGCAGCCAAGATTTCGTGACAGAGCTCGAGGACGAGCAGTACTTC.

This clone was counted only a few times. This CDR3 is CATSRSNRGGSPLHF. The CDR3 DNA reads as TGTGCCACCAGCAGAAGTAACAGGGGAGGTTCACCCCTCCACTTT. This chain links TRBV15 with TRBJ1-6, with 7 bases lining up with TRBD1. This CDR3 contains 15 residues. Germline V gene lookup returns CDR1 LNHNV and CDR2 YYDKDF (reference sequence). With 2 bases clipped from V and 9 bases from J, the junction kept 7 bases outside the gene matches.

The chain recombines TRBV3-1 (or the pseudogene TRBV3-2) with TRBJ2-3, with a possible D match to TRBD2 (5 bases). The germline V gene encodes CDR1 LGHDT and CDR2 YNNKEL (reference sequence). CDR3 length equals 14 residues. The ends were cut back, 7 bases at V and 5 bases at J, with 16 bases in the middle. In nucleotides, the CDR3 is TGTGCCAGCATTCAGGAGCCTGAGGGAGATACGCAGTATTTT. Amino acid sequence: CASIQEPEGDTQYF.

The chain is built from TRBV6-2 or TRBV6-3 and TRBJ1-5; TRBD1 might be the D (5 bases). The CDR3 has 15 residues. V was trimmed by 5 bases and J by 0 bases, leaving 11 bases between them. Per germline, CDR1 MNHEY and CDR2 SVGEGT. As DNA, the CDR3 is TGTGCCAGCAGTCCGCAGGGCGATAGCAATCAGCCCCAGCATTTT. The encoded protein is CASSPQGDSNQPQHF.

The chain links TRBV13 to TRBJ2-2; D is undetermined. This CDR3 is 13 amino acids long. Germline assignment: CDR1 PRHDT and CDR2 FYEKMQ (reference sequence). V was clipped by 5 bases and J by 1 base, with 5 bases between them. CDR3 nucleotide sequence: TGTGCCAGCAGCGCACAGAACACCGGGGAGCTGTTTTTT. Translation gives CASSAQNTGELFF.

The rearrangement joins TRBV7-2 to TRBJ1-6; weak D call: TRBD1 (5 bases). Deletions cut 7 bases from V and 6 bases from J, with 16 bases between. The CDR3 is 15 residues long. Germline CDR1 is SGHTA and CDR2 is FQGNSA. This chain's CDR3 is CASMISRDGNSPLHF. The CDR3 bases are TGTGCCAGCATGATCTCCAGGGATGGTAATTCACCCCTCCACTTT.